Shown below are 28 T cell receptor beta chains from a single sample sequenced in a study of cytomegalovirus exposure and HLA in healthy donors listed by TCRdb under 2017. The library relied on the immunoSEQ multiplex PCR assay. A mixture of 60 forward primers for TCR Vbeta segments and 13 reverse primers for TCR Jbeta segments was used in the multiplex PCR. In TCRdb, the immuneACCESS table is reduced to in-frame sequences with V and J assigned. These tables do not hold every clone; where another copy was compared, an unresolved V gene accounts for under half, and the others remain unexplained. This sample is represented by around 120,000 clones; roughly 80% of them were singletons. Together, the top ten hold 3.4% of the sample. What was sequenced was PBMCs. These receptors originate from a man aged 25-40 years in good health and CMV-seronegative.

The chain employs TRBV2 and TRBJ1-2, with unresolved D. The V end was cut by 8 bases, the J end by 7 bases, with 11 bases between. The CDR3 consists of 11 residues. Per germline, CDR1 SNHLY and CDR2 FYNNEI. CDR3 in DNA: TGTGCCAGCTTTGGAGGGTCTGGCTACACCTTC. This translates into CASFGGSGYTF. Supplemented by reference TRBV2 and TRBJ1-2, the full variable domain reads EPEVTQTPSHQVTQMGQEVILRCVPISNHLYFYWYRQILGQKVEFLVSFYNNEISEKSEIFDDQFSVERPDGSNFTLKIRSTKLEDSAMYFCASFGGSGYTFGSGTRLTVV.

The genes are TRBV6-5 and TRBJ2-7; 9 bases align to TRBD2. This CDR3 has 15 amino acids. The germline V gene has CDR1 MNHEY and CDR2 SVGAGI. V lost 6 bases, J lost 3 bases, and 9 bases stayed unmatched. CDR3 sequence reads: CASSKSGGTGYEQYF. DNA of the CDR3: TGTGCCAGCAGCAAAAGCGGGGGGACGGGCTACGAGCAGTACTTC.

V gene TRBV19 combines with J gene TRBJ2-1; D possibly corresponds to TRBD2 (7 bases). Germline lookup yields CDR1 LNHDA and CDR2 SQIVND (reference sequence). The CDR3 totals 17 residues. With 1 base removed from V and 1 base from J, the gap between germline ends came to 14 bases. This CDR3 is CASSIVSGGLSYNEQFF. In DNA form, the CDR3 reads TGTGCCAGTAGTATAGTTTCGGGGGGCTTATCCTACAATGAGCAGTTCTTC.

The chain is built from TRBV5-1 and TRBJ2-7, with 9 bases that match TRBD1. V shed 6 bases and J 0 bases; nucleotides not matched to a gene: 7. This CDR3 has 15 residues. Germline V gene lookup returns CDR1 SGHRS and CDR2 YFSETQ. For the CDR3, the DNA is TGCGCCAGCAACCCCTTGACAGGGGGCTCCTACGAGCAGTACTTC. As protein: CASNPLTGGSYEQYF. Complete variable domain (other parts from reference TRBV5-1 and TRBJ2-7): KAGVTQTPRYLIKTRGQQVTLSCSPISGHRSVSWYQQTPGQGLQFLFEYFSETQRNKGNFPGRFSGRQFSNSRSEMNVSTLELGDSALYLCASNPLTGGSYEQYFGPGTRLTVT.

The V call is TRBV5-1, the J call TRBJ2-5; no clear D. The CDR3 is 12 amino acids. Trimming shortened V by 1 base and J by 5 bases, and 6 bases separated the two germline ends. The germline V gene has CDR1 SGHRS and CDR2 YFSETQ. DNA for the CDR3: TGCGCCAGCAGCTTGACTTGGGAGACCCAGTACTTC. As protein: CASSLTWETQYF.

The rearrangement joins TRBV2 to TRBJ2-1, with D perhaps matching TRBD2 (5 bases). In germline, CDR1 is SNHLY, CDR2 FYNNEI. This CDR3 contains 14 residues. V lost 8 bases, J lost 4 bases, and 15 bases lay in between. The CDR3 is CASSREAAYNEQFF. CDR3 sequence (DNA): TGTGCCAGCTCCCGGGAAGCGGCATACAATGAGCAGTTCTTC.

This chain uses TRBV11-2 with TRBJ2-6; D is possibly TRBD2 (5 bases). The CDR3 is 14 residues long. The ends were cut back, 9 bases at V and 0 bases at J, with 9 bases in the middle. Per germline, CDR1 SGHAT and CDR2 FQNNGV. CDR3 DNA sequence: TGTGCCAGTGCGGGCGACTCTGGGGCCAACGTCCTGACTTTC. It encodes CASAGDSGANVLTF. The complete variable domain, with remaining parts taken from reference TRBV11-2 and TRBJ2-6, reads EAGVAQSPRYKIIEKRQSVAFWCNPISGHATLYWYQQILGQGPKLLIQFQNNGVVDDSQLPKDRFSAERLKGVDSTLKIQPAKLEDSAVYLCASAGDSGANVLTFGAGSRLTVL.

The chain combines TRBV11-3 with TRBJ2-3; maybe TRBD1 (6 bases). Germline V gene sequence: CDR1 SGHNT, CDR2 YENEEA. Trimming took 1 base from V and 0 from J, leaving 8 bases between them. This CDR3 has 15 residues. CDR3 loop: CASSLGQVSTDTQYF. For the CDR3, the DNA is TGTGCCAGCAGCTTAGGACAGGTTAGCACAGATACGCAGTATTTT.

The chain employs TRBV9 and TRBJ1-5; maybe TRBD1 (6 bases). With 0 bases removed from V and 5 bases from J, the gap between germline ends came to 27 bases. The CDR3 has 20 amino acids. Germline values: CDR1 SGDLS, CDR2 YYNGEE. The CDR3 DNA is TGTGCCAGCAGCGTAGTAGCCGGGCGGGCGAAGGGGGAACAAGATCAGCCCCAGCATTTT. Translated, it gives CASSVVAGRAKGEQDQPQHF.

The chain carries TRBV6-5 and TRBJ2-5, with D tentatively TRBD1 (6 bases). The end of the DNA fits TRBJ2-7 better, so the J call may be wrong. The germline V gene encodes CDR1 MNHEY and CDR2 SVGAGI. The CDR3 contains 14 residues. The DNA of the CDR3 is TGTGCCAGCAGTTACTCATTCAGGGGATACGAGCAGTACTTC. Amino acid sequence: CASSYSFRGYEQYF.

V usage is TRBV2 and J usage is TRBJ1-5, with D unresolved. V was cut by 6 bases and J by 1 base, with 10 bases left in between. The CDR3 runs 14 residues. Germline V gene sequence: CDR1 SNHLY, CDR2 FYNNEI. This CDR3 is CASSGRGSNQPQHF. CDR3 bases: TGTGCCAGCAGCGGGAGAGGGAGCAATCAGCCCCAGCATTTT. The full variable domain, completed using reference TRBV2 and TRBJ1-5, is EPEVTQTPSHQVTQMGQEVILRCVPISNHLYFYWYRQILGQKVEFLVSFYNNEISEKSEIFDDQFSVERPDGSNFTLKIRSTKLEDSAMYFCASSGRGSNQPQHFGDGTRLSIL.

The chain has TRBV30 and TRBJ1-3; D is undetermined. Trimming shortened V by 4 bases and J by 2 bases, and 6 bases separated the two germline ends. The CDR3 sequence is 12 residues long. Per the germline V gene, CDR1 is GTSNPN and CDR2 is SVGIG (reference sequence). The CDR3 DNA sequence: TGTGCCTGGAACGGGGCTGGAAACACCATATATTTT. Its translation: CAWNGAGNTIYF.

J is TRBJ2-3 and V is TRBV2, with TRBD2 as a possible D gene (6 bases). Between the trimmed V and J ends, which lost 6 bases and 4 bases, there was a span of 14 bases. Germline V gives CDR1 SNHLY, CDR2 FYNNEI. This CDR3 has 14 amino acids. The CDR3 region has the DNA TGTGCCAGCAGCGGGACTCGTCCGGCAGATACGCAGTATTTT. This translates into CASSGTRPADTQYF.

The CDR3 protein is CASSSPGLDEQFF. CDR3 DNA: TGTGCCAGCAGCTCCCCCGGTTTGGATGAGCAGTTCTTC. The rearrangement uses TRBV9 and TRBJ2-1, with D unclear. Per the germline V gene, CDR1 is SGDLS and CDR2 is YYNGEE. Trimming removed 4 bases from V and 8 bases from J, with 13 bases in between. CDR3 length: 13 amino acids.

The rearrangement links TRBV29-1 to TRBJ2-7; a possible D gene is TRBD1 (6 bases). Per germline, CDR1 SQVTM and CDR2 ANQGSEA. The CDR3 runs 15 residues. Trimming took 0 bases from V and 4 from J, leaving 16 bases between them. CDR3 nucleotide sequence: TGCAGCGTTGAAGATGGGGCAGGGGAGTGGTACGAGCAGTACTTC. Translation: CSVEDGAGEWYEQYF.

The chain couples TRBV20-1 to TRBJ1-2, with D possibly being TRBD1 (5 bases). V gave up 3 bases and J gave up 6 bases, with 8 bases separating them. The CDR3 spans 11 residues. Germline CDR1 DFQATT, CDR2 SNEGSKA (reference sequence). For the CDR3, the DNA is TGCAGTGCTAGGGAGGGGAATGGCTACACCTTC. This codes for CSAREGNGYTF.

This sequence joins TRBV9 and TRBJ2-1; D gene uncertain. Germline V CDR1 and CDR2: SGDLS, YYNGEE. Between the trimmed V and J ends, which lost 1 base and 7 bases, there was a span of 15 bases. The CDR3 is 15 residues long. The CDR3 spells CASSVSMAHANEQFF. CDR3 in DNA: TGTGCCAGCAGCGTATCAATGGCCCACGCTAATGAGCAGTTCTTC.

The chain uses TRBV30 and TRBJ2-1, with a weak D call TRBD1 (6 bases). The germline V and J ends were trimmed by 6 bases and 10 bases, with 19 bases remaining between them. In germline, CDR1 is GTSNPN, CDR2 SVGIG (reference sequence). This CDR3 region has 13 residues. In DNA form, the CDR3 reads TGTGCCTGTAAGGGGGACCCTACGGGAGAGCAGTTCTTC. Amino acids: CACKGDPTGEQFF.

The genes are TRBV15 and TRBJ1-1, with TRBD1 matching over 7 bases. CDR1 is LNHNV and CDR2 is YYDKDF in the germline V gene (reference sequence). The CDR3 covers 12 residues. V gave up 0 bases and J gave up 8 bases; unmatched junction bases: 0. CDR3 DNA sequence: TGTGCCACCAGCAGAGAAGGGGGCGAAGCTTTCTTT. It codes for CATSREGGEAFF.

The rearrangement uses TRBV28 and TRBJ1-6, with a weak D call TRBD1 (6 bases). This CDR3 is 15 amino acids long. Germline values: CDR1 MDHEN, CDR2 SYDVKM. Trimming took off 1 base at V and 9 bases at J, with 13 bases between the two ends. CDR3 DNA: TGTGCCAGCAGTTTATTTCTCAGGGGCACTTCACCCCTCCACTTT. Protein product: CASSLFLRGTSPLHF.

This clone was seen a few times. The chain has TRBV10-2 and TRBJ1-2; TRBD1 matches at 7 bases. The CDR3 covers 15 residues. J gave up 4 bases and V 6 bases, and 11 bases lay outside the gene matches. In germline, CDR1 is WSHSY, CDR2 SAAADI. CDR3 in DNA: TGCGCCAGCAGCGAAACCCACACAGGGGCCTATGGCTACACCTTC. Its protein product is CASSETHTGAYGYTF.

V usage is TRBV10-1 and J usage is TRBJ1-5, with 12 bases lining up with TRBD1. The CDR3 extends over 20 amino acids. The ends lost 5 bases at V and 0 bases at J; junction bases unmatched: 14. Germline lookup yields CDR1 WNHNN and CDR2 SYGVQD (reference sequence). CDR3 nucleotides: TGCGCCAGCAGTACCGAAACCGGGACAGGGGGCTGTTATAGCAATCAGCCCCAGCATTTT. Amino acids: CASSTETGTGGCYSNQPQHF.

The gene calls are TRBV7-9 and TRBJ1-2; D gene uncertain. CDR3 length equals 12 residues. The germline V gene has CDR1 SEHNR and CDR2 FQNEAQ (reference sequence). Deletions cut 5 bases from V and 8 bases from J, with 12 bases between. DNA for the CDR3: TGTGCCAGCAGCCTAGATTATTCGGGCTACACCTTC. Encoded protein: CASSLDYSGYTF.

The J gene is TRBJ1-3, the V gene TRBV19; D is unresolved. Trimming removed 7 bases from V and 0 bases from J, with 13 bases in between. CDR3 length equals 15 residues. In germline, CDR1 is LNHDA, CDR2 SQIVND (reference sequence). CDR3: CASTPQPFSGNTIYF. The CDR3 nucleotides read TGTGCCAGTACCCCACAGCCATTCTCTGGAAACACCATATATTTT.

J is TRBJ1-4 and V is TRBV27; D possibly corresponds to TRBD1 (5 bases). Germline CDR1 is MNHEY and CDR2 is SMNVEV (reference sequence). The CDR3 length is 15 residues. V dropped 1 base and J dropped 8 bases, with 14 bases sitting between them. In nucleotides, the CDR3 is TGTGCCAGCAGTTTATGGGGCAGGGCAGGCGAAAAACTGTTTTTT. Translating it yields CASSLWGRAGEKLFF.

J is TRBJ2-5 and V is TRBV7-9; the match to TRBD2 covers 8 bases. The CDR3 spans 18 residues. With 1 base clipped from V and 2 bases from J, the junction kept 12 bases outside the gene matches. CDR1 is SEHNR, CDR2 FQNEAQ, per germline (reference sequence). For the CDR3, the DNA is TGTGCCAGCAGCTTAGTCGGAGCGGGGGAGCCCAATCAAGAGACCCAGTACTTC. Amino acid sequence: CASSLVGAGEPNQETQYF.

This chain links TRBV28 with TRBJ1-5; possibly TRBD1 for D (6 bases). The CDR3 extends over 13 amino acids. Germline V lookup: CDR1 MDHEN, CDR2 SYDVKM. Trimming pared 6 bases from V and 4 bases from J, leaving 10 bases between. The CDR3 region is CASRQGLNQPQHF. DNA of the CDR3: TGTGCCAGCAGACAGGGTTTAAATCAGCCCCAGCATTTT.

The CDR3: CASSLAPGQSEAFF. The CDR3 region has the DNA TGTGCCAGCAGCTTAGCTCCGGGACAATCTGAAGCTTTCTTT. The gene calls are TRBV7-6 and TRBJ1-1, with D perhaps TRBD1 (6 bases). The CDR3 is made up of 14 amino acids. Trimming removed 0 bases from V and 6 bases from J, with 11 bases in between. Germline V gene lookup returns CDR1 SGHVS and CDR2 FNYEAQ.